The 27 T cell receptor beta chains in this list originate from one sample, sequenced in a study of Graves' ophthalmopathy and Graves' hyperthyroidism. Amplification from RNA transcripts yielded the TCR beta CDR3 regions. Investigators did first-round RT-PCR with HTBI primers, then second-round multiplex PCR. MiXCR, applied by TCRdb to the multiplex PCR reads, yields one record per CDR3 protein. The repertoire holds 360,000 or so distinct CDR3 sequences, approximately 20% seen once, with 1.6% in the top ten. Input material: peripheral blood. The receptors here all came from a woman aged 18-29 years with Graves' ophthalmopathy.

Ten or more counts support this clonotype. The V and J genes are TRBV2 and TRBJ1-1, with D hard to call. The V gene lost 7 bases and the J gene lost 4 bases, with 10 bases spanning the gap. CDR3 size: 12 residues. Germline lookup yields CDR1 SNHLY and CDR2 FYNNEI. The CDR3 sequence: CASKRDGTEAFF. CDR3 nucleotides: TGTGCCAGCAAGAGGGATGGCACTGAAGCTTTCTTT.

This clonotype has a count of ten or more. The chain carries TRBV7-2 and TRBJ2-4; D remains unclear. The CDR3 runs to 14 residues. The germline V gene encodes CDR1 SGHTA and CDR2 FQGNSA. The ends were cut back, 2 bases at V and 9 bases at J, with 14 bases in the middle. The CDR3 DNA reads TGTGCCAGCAGCTTAAGGCTCTCCCAATCCATTCAGTACTTC. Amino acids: CASSLRLSQSIQYF. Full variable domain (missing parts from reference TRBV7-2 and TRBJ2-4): GAGVSQSPSNKVTEKGKDVELRCDPISGHTALYWYRQSLGQGLEFLIYFQGNSAPDKSGLPSDRFSAERTGGSVSTLTIQRTQQEDSAVYLCASSLRLSQSIQYFGAGTRLSVL.

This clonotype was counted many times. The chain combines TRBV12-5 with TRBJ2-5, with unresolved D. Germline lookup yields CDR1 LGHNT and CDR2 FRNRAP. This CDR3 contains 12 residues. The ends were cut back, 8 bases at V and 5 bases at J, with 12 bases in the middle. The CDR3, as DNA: TGTGCTAGTTGTCGGCCGGCGGAGACCCAGTACTTC. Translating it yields CASCRPAETQYF. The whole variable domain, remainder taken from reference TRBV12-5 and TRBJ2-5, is DARVTQTPRHKVTEMGQEVTMRCQPILGHNTVFWYRQTMMQGLELLAYFRNRAPLDDSGMPKDRFSAEMPDATLATLKIQPSEPRDSAVYFCASCRPAETQYFGPGTRLLVL.

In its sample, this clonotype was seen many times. CDR3 coding DNA: TGTGCCAGCATCGACTGGGGGAGGATGAACACTGAAGCTTTCTTT. Its translation: CASIDWGRMNTEAFF. The chain recombines TRBV7-9 with TRBJ1-1; tentatively, D is TRBD1 (5 bases). Trimming cost V 7 bases and J 0 bases, with 15 bases left between them. Germline CDR1 reads SEHNR; CDR2 reads FQNEAQ (reference sequence). CDR3 size: 15 residues.

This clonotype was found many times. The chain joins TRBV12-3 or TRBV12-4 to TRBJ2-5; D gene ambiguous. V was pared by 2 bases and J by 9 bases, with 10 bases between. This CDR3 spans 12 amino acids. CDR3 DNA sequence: TGTGCCAGCAGTTTACCTCGGCAGGCCCAGTACTTC. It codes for CASSLPRQAQYF.

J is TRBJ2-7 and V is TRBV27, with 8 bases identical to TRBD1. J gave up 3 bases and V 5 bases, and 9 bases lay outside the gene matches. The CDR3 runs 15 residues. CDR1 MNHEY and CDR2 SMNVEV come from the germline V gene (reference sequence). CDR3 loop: CASSLTGTGDYEQYF. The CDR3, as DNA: TGTGCCAGCAGTCTCACCGGGACAGGAGACTACGAGCAGTACTTC.

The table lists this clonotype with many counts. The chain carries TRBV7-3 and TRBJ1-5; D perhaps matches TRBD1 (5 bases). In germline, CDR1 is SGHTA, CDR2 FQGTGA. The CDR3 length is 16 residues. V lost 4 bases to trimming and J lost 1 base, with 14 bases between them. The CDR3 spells CASSSRRGGSNQPQHF. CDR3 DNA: TGTGCCAGCAGCTCGAGGCGGGGCGGCAGCAATCAGCCCCAGCATTTT. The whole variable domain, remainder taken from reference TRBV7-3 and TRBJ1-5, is GAGVSQTPSNKVTEKGKYVELRCDPISGHTALYWYRQSLGQGPEFLIYFQGTGAADDSGLPNDRFFAVRPEGSVSTLKIQRTERGDSAVYLCASSSRRGGSNQPQHFGDGTRLSIL.

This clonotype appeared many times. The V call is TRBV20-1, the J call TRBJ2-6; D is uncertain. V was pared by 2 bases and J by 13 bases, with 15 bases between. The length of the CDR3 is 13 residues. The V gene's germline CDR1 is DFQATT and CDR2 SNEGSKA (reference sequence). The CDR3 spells CSARSPAAEVLTF. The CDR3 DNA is TGCAGTGCTAGATCCCCTGCGGCCGAAGTCCTGACTTTC.

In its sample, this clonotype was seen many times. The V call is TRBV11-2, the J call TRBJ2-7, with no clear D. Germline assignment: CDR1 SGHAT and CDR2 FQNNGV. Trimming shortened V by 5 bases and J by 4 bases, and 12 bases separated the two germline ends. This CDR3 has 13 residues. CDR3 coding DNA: TGTGCCAGCAGCAGCACTCTGGAGTACGAGCAGTACTTC. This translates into CASSSTLEYEQYF.

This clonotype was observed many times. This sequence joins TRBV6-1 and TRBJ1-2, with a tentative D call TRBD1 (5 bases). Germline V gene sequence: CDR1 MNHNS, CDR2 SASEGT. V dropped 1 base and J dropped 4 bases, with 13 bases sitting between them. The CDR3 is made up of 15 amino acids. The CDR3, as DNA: TGTGCCAGCAGTGAAGAGGTTTGGGGGGGCTATGGCTACACCTTC. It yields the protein CASSEEVWGGYGYTF.

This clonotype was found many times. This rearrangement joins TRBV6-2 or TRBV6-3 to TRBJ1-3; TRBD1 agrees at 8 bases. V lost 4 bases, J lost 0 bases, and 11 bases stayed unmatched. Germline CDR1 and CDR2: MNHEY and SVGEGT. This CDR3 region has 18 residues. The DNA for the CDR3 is TGTGCCAGCAGTTTTCAACCGACAGGGGTCTCCTCTGGAAACACCATATATTTT. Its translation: CASSFQPTGVSSGNTIYF.

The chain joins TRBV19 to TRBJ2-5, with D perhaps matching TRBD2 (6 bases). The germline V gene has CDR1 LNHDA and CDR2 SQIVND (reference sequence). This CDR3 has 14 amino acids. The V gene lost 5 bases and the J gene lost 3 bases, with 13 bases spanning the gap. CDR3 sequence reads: CASSGRTIKETQYF. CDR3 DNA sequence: TGTGCCAGTAGTGGACGGACTATTAAAGAGACCCAGTACTTC.

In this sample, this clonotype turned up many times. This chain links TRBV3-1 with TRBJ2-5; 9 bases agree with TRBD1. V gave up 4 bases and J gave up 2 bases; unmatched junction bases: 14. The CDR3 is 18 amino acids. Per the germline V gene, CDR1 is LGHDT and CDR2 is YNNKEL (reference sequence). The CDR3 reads CASSPSRGTGRQQETQYF. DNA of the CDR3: TGTGCCAGCAGCCCCTCCCGGGGGACAGGGCGGCAACAAGAGACCCAGTACTTC.

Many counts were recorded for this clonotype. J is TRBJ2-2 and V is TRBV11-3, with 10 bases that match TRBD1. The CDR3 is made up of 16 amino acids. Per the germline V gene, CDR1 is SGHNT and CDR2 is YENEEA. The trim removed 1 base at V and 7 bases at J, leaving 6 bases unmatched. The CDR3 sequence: CASSLGQGAQIGELFF. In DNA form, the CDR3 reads TGTGCCAGCAGCTTAGGACAGGGGGCGCAAATCGGGGAGCTGTTTTTT. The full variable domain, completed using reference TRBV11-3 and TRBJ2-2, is EAGVVQSPRYKIIEKKQPVAFWCNPISGHNTLYWYLQNLGQGPELLIRYENEEAVDDSQLPKDRFSAERLKGVDSTLKIQPAELGDSAVYLCASSLGQGAQIGELFFGEGSRLTVL.

Here the CDR3 reads CASSRTAGDTGELFF. CDR3 nucleotide sequence: TGTGCCAGCAGCCGTACAGCGGGGGACACCGGGGAGCTGTTTTTT. V gene TRBV6-1 combines with J gene TRBJ2-2, with 8 nucleotides matching TRBD2. The junction had 6 bases not matched to a gene; V was cut back by 6 bases and J by 3 bases. The CDR3 loop spans 15 amino acids. Germline CDR1 is MNHNS and CDR2 is SASEGT.

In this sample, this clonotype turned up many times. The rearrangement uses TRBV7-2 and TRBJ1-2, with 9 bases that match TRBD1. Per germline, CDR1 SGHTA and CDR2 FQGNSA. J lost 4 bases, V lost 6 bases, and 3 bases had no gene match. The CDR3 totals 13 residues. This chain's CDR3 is CASRPTGGYGYTF. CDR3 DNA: TGTGCCAGCAGGCCGACAGGGGGCTATGGCTACACCTTC.

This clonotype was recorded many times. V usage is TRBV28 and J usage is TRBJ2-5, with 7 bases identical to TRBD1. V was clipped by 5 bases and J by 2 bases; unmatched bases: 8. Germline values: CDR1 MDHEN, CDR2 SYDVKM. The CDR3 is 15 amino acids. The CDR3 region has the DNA TGTGCCAGCAGTCCCGACAGGGTAGGGCAAGAGACCCAGTACTTC. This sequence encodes CASSPDRVGQETQYF.

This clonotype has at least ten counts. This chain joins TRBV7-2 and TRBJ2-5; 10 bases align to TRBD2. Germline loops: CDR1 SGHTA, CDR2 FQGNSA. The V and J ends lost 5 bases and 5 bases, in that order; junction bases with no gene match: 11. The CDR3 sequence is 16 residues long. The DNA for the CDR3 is TGTGCCAGCAGCCCCTTTAGCGGGGGGCGGGGGGAGACCCAGTACTTC. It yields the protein CASSPFSGGRGETQYF.

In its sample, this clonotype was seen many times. CDR3 loop: CASSRGQVSNQPQHF. The CDR3 DNA reads TGTGCCAGCAGCCGTGGCCAGGTCTCCAATCAGCCCCAGCATTTT. This chain links TRBV5-8 with TRBJ1-5; D unclear. Deletions cut 4 bases from V and 3 bases from J, with 14 bases between. From germline, CDR1 is SGHTS and CDR2 YDEGEE. The CDR3 loop spans 15 amino acids. Looking up the rest from reference TRBV5-8 and TRBJ1-5 gives the full variable domain: EAGVTQSPTHLIKTRGQQATLRCSPISGHTSVYWYQQALGLGLQFLLWYDEGEERNRGNFPPRFSGRQFPNYSSELNVNALELEDSALYLCASSRGQVSNQPQHFGDGTRLSIL.

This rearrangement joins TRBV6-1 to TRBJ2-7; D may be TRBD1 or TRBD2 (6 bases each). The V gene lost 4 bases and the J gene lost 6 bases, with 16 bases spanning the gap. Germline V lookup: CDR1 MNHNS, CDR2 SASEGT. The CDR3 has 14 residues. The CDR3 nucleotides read TGTGCCAGCAGTGTAAGAGACAGGAGGGCCGAGCAGTACTTC. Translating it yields CASSVRDRRAEQYF.

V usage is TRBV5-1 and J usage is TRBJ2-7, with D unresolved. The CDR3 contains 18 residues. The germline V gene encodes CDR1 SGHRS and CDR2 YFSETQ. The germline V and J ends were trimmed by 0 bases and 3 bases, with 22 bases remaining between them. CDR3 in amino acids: CASSLEPRSGGQFYEQYF. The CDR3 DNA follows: TGCGCCAGCAGCTTGGAGCCCCGGTCGGGCGGCCAATTCTACGAGCAGTACTTC. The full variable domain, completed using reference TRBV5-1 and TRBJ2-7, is KAGVTQTPRYLIKTRGQQVTLSCSPISGHRSVSWYQQTPGQGLQFLFEYFSETQRNKGNFPGRFSGRQFSNSRSEMNVSTLELGDSALYLCASSLEPRSGGQFYEQYFGPGTRLTVT.

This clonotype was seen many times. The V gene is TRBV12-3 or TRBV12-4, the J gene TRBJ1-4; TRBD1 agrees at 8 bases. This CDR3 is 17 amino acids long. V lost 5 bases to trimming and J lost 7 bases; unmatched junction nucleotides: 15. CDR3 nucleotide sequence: TGTGCCAGCAGTATGGGGGACAGGACAACACGGAGTGAAAAACTGTTTTTT. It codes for CASSMGDRTTRSEKLFF.

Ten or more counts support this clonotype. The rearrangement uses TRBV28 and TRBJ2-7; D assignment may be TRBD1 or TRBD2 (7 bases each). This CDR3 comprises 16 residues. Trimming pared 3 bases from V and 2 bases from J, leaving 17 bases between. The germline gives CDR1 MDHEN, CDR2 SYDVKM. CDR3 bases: TGTGCCAGCAGTTTGGGGAGGGGGCGGTCCACCTACGAGCAGTACTTC. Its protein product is CASSLGRGRSTYEQYF.

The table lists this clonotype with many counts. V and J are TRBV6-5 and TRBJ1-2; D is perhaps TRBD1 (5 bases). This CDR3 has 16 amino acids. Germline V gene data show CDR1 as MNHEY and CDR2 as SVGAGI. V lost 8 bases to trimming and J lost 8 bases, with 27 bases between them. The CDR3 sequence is CASLSSGRVNNRGYTF. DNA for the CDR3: TGTGCCAGCCTTAGTTCGGGCAGGGTGAATAATCGGGGCTACACCTTC.

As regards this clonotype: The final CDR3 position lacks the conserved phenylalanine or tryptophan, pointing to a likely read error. The CDR3 loop reads CASSPRLAGDVDEQYL. DNA of the CDR3: TGTGCCAGCAGTCCCCGACTAGCGGGAGATGTCGACGAGCAGTACCTC. The chain is built from TRBV6-2 or TRBV6-3 and TRBJ2-7, with 12 bases identical to TRBD2. Losses at the gene ends were 5 bases for V and 5 bases for J; bases not matched to a gene: 10. The CDR3 loop spans 16 amino acids. CDR1 MNHEY and CDR2 SVGEGT come from the germline V gene.

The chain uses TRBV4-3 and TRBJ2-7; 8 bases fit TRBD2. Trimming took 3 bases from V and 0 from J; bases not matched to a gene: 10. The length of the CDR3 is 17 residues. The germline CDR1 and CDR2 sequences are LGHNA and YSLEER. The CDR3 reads CASSHMRLAKSSYEQYF. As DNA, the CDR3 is TGCGCCAGCAGCCACATGCGACTAGCGAAGAGCTCCTACGAGCAGTACTTC.

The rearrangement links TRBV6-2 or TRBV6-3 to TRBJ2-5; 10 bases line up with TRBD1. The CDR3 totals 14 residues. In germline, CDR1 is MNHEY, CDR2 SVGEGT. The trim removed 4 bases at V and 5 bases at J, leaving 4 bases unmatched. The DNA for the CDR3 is TGTGCCAGCAGTTGGGACAGGGGTGGTGAGACCCAGTACTTC. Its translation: CASSWDRGGETQYF.